Listed here are 18 T cell receptor beta chains from one sample, sequenced in a study of blood T cells in healthy people across ages. A J-beta primer mix and a sample-barcoded 5' primer were used in a second PCR of about 7 to 12 cycles. Each CDR3 protein is one row after TCRdb ran MiXCR on the 5' RACE reads. Among 630,000 or so distinct CDR3 sequences listed, roughly 30% were seen once. Sequenced: blood. These receptors were taken from a woman of 80 years or more in good health.

This clonotype was counted ten times or more. The chain joins TRBV12-3 or TRBV12-4 to TRBJ1-5, with D possibly being TRBD1 (5 bases). There are 12 residues in the CDR3. The ends were cut back, 7 bases at V and 7 bases at J, with 11 bases in the middle. In DNA, the CDR3 is TGTGCCAGCAACTCGGGGGTGCAGCCCCAGCATTTT. Translation gives CASNSGVQPQHF.

The genes are TRBV6-2 or TRBV6-3 and TRBJ2-3; tentative D call: TRBD2 (6 bases). CDR1 and CDR2 (germline): MNHEY, SVGEGT. This CDR3 has 14 residues. The V end lost 5 bases, the J end lost 0 bases, and 9 bases lay between the germline ends. Here the CDR3 reads CASSGRGSTDTQYF. In DNA, the CDR3 is TGTGCCAGCAGTGGGCGGGGTAGCACAGATACGCAGTATTTT.

This clonotype was detected only a few times. The chain is built from TRBV29-1 and TRBJ2-3; the D call may be TRBD1 or TRBD2 (7 bases each). Germline assignment: CDR1 SQVTM and CDR2 ANQGSEA. Trimming stripped 3 bases from V and 2 bases from J, with 15 bases between. This CDR3 contains 15 residues. In DNA form, the CDR3 reads TGCAGCGTTGAGGGGGGGGGACAGAACACAGATACGCAGTATTTT. Translated: CSVEGGGQNTDTQYF.

This clonotype was counted at least ten times. V is TRBV4-1 and J is TRBJ2-5, with D unclear. The ends were cut back, 0 bases at V and 7 bases at J, with 15 bases in the middle. The CDR3 runs 15 residues. Germline assignment: CDR1 MGHRA and CDR2 YSYEKL. Written as DNA, the CDR3 is TGCGCCAGCAGCCAAGATGGCACGGCCCCCAGGACCCAGTACTTC. It codes for CASSQDGTAPRTQYF.

In its sample, this clonotype was seen many times. The genes are TRBV7-9 and TRBJ2-5; D uncertain. V lost 3 bases to trimming and J lost 3 bases, with 5 bases between them. Germline V gene sequence: CDR1 SEHNR, CDR2 FQNEAQ (reference sequence). This CDR3 is 12 amino acids long. The CDR3 here is CASSFDEETQYF. In DNA, the CDR3 is TGTGCCAGCAGCTTCGATGAAGAGACCCAGTACTTC.

This clonotype was seen repeatedly, ten times or more. The CDR3 loop reads CASSPLRGVQETQYF. The CDR3 DNA sequence: TGTGCCAGCAGCCCCCTTCGTGGGGTCCAAGAGACCCAGTACTTC. This chain joins TRBV9 and TRBJ2-5; D remains ambiguous. The CDR3 runs 15 residues. CDR1 and CDR2 (germline): SGDLS, YYNGEE. V lost 4 bases to trimming and J lost 1 base, with 14 bases between them.

This clonotype was observed a handful of times. Possible read error: a much larger clone is one base away. The chain links TRBV5-1 to TRBJ2-6; tentative D call: TRBD2 (5 bases). CDR1 is SGHRS and CDR2 is YFSETQ in the germline V gene. Trimming left V 6 bases short and J 0 bases short, with 13 bases between. This CDR3 comprises 16 residues. CDR3 amino acids: CASTGRGGSGANVLTF. In DNA form, the CDR3 reads TGCGCCAGCACGGGCCGTGGAGGCTCTGGGGCCAACGTCCTGACTTTC.

The sample holds a few counts of this clonotype. The chain recombines TRBV2 with TRBJ1-6; no reliable D call. The CDR3 loop spans 15 amino acids. Germline V gene sequence: CDR1 SNHLY, CDR2 FYNNEI. Trimming removed 7 bases at V and 9 bases at J, with 19 bases between. In DNA, the CDR3 is TGTGCCAGCACTGCGGGAGCGGGAGTGGCTTCACCCCTCCACTTT. As protein: CASTAGAGVASPLHF.

This clonotype occurred a few times. The DNA for the CDR3 is TGTGCCAGCAACGGCGGCAGGGCACACTATGGCTACACCTTC. Residues: CASNGGRAHYGYTF. The genes are TRBV6-2 or TRBV6-3 and TRBJ1-2, with a possible D match to TRBD1 (5 bases). The CDR3 spans 14 residues. V lost 7 bases to trimming and J lost 3 bases, with 15 bases between them. Germline lookup yields CDR1 MNHEY and CDR2 SVGEGT.

This clonotype was observed a handful of times. The genes are TRBV7-2 and TRBJ1-1, with 7 bases identical to TRBD1. Trimming cost V 6 bases and J 5 bases; bases outside gene matches: 12. There are 15 residues in the CDR3. Germline CDR1 reads SGHTA; CDR2 reads FQGNSA. In DNA form, the CDR3 reads TGTGCCAGCAGTTTTACGACAGGGAGGGGGACTGAAGCTTTCTTT. This sequence encodes CASSFTTGRGTEAFF.

This chain connects TRBV14 to TRBJ2-5; the D call may be TRBD1 or TRBD2 (5 bases each). CDR3 length equals 13 residues. The V gene lost 1 base and the J gene lost 11 bases, with 14 bases spanning the gap. The germline CDR1 and CDR2 sequences are SGHDN and FVKESK. CDR3 nucleotide sequence: TGTGCCAGCAGCCAAGTTTTGAGGGGAGAGCAGTACTTC. Its translation: CASSQVLRGEQYF.

Note on this clonotype: One base away lies a much larger clone, so this may be a sequencing read error. The gene calls are TRBV7-2 and TRBJ1-5; D perhaps matches TRBD1 (5 bases). Per the germline V gene, CDR1 is SGHTA and CDR2 is FQGNSA. Trimming shortened V by 8 bases and J by 6 bases, and 14 bases separated the two germline ends. CDR3 length: 13 amino acids. For the CDR3, the DNA is TGTGCCAGCGGCCCCCAGACAGCTCAGCCCCAGCATTTT. Its translation: CASGPQTAQPQHF.

Ten or more counts support this clonotype. The chain uses TRBV7-3 and TRBJ2-5, with 11 bases fitting TRBD2. Germline CDR1 and CDR2: SGHTA and FQGTGA. The CDR3 loop spans 16 amino acids. J was trimmed by 1 base and V by 5 bases; bases with no gene match: 6. The CDR3 sequence: CASSPSSGGLQETQYF. The CDR3 nucleotides read TGTGCCAGCAGCCCCTCTAGCGGGGGGCTCCAAGAGACCCAGTACTTC.

This clonotype came up a few times. The chain joins TRBV7-3 to TRBJ2-1; 12 bases are a match to TRBD1. Germline V lookup: CDR1 SGHTA, CDR2 FQGTGA. The CDR3 extends over 15 amino acids. V gave up 1 base and J gave up 6 bases; unmatched junction bases: 1. The CDR3 spells CASSLRDRGRNEQFF. DNA of the CDR3: TGTGCCAGCAGCTTAAGGGACAGGGGGCGCAATGAGCAGTTCTTC.

This clonotype turned up a few times. V and J are TRBV5-1 and TRBJ1-2, with 8 bases fitting TRBD1. The CDR3 contains 14 residues. J was trimmed by 6 bases and V by 3 bases; bases with no gene match: 7. Germline lookup yields CDR1 SGHRS and CDR2 YFSETQ. The CDR3 protein is CASSSAQGADGYTF. The CDR3 DNA sequence: TGCGCCAGCAGCTCGGCCCAGGGGGCAGATGGCTACACCTTC.

This clonotype has a count of ten or more. This chain links TRBV28 with TRBJ2-5; 12 bases fit TRBD2. Germline V CDR1 and CDR2: MDHEN, SYDVKM. With 4 bases clipped from V and 5 bases from J, the junction kept 8 bases outside the gene matches. This CDR3 comprises 16 residues. The CDR3 spells CASSSRGLAGRETQYF. DNA of the CDR3: TGTGCCAGCAGTTCACGTGGACTAGCGGGAAGGGAGACCCAGTACTTC.

This clonotype was picked up many times. The V gene is TRBV5-1, the J gene TRBJ2-7; D uncertain. CDR3 size: 13 residues. Germline CDR1 is SGHRS and CDR2 is YFSETQ. V lost 4 bases and J 4 bases, leaving 12 bases between the germline ends. CDR3 in amino acids: CASSQSGLYEQYF. Written as DNA, the CDR3 is TGCGCCAGCAGCCAGAGTGGGCTTTACGAGCAGTACTTC.

The chain couples TRBV5-6 to TRBJ1-1; D is unclear. The V end was cut by 2 bases, the J end by 4 bases, with 12 bases between. In germline, CDR1 is SGHDT, CDR2 YYEEEE. This CDR3 is built from 14 residues. The CDR3 DNA reads TGTGCCAGCAGCTTTTATGGGAGCGGCACTGAAGCTTTCTTT. Amino acid sequence: CASSFYGSGTEAFF.